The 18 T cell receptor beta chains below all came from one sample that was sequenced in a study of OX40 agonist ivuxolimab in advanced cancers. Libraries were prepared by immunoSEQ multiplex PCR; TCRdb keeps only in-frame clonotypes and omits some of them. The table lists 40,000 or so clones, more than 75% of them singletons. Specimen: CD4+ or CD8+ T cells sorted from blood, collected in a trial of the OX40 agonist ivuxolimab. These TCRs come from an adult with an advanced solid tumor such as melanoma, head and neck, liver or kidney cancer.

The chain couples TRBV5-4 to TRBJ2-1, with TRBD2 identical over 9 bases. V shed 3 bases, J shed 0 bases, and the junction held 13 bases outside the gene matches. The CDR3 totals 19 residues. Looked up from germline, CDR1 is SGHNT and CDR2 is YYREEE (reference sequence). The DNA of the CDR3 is TGTGCCAGCAGCTCCACTAGCGGGTCCTATTTAAGCTCCTACAATGAGCAGTTCTTC. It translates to CASSSTSGSYLSSYNEQFF.

The CDR3 DNA sequence: TGTGCCAGCAGTTATCCGGGACAGGGCTACAATGAGCAGTTCTTC. It is translated as CASSYPGQGYNEQFF. This rearrangement joins TRBV7-9 to TRBJ2-1, with 9 nucleotides matching TRBD1. Germline trimming cut 6 bases from V and 3 bases from J; bases unmatched to any gene: 6. The germline V gene has CDR1 SEHNR and CDR2 FQNEAQ (reference sequence). The CDR3 is 15 amino acids.

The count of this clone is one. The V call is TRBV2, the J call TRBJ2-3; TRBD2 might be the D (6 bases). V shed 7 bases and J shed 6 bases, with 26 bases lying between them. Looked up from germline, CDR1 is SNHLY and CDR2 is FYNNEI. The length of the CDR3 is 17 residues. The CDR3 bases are TGTGCCAGCACCAAGAAAACTGCCGAAGCGGGTAGGGATACGCAGTATTTT. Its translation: CASTKKTAEAGRDTQYF. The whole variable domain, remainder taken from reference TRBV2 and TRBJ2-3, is EPEVTQTPSHQVTQMGQEVILRCVPISNHLYFYWYRQILGQKVEFLVSFYNNEISEKSEIFDDQFSVERPDGSNFTLKIRSTKLEDSAMYFCASTKKTAEAGRDTQYFGPGTRLTVL.

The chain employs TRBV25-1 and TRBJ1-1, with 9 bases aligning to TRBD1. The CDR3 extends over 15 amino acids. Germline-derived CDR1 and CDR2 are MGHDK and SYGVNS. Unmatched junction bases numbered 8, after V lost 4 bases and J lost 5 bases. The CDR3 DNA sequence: TGTGCCAGCAGTGGGGCCGACAGGGGGAGTACTGAAGCTTTCTTT. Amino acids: CASSGADRGSTEAFF.

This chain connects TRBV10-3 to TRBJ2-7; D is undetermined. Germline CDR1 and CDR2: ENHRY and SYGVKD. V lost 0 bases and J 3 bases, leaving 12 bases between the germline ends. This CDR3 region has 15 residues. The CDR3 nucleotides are TGTGCCATCAGTGAGTCCTCCGACCCCTTCTACGAGCAGTACTTC. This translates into CAISESSDPFYEQYF.

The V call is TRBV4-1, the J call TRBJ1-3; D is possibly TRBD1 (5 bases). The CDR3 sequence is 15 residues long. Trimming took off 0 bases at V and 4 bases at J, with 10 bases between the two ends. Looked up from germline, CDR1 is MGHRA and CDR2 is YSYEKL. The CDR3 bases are TGCGCCAGCAGCCAAGAGGGGACTCACGGAAACACCATATATTTT. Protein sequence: CASSQEGTHGNTIYF.

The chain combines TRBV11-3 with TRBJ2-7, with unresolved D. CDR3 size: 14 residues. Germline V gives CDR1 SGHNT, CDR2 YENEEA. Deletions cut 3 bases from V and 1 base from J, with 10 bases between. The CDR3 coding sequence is TGTGCCAGCAGCTTGGCGGCCAGTTCCTACGAGCAGTACTTC. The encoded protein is CASSLAASSYEQYF.

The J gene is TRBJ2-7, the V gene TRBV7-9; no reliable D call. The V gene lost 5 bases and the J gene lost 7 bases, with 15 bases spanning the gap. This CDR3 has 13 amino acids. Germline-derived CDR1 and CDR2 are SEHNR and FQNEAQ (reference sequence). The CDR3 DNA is TGTGCCAGCAGCCCCTCAAGTCACCTAGAGCAGTACTTC. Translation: CASSPSSHLEQYF. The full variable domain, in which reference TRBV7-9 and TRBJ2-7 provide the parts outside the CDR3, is DTGVSQNPRHKITKRGQNVTFRCDPISEHNRLYWYRQTLGQGPEFLTYFQNEAQLEKSRLLSDRFSAERPKGSFSTLEIQRTEQGDSAMYLCASSPSSHLEQYFGPGTRLTVT.

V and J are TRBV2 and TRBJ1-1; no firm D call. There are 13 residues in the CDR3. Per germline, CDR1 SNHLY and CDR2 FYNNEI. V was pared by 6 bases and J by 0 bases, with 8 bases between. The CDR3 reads CASSATVNTEAFF. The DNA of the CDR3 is TGTGCCAGCAGCGCCACGGTGAACACTGAAGCTTTCTTT.

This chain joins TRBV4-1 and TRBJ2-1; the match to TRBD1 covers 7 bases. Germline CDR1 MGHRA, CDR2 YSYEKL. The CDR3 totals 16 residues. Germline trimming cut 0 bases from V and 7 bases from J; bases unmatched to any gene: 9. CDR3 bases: TGCGCCAGCAGCCAAGAGGACAGGATCCCGGGGAATGAGCAGTTCTTC. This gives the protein CASSQEDRIPGNEQFF.

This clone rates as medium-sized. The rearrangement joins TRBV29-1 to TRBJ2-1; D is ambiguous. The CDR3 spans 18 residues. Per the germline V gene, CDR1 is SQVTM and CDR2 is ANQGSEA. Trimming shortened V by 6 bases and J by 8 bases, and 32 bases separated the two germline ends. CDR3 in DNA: TGCAGCGTATACGGCTCCCTATCCAGCTTCGGACGACGGGATGAGCAGTTCTTC. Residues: CSVYGSLSSFGRRDEQFF.

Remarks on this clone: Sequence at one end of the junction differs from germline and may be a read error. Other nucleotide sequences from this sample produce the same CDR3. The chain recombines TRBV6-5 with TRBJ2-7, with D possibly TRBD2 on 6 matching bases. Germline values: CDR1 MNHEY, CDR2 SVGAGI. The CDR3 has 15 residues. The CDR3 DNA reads TGTGCCAGCAGCTACTCGTCGGGGGTCACCTACGAGCAGTACTTC. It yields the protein CASSYSSGVTYEQYF.

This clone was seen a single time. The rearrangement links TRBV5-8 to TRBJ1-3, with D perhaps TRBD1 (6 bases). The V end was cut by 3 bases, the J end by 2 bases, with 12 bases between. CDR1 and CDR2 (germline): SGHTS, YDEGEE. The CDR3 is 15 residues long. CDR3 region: CASSSYRVPGNTIYF. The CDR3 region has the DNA TGTGCCAGCAGCTCCTACAGGGTCCCTGGAAACACCATATATTTT.

The CDR3 DNA follows: TGTGCCAGCAGTGTTATTGTCTTGGGACAGGGTTTTCACGAGCAGTACTTC. Residues: CASSVIVLGQGFHEQYF. The V gene is TRBV6-1, the J gene TRBJ2-7; 9 bases are a match to TRBD1. CDR1 and CDR2 (germline): MNHNS, SASEGT. The CDR3 consists of 17 residues. With 4 bases clipped from V and 5 bases from J, the junction kept 15 bases outside the gene matches.

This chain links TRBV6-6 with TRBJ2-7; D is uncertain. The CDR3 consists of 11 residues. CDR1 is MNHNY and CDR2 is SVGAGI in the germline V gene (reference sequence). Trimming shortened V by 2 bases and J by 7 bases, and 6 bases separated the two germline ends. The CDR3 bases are TGTGCCAGCAGTTACGGTTGGGAGCAGTACTTC. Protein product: CASSYGWEQYF.

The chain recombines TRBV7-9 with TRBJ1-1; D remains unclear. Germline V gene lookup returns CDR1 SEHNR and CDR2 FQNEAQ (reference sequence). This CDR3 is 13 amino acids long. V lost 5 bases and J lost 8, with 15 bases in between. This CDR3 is CASSPPSGEEAFF. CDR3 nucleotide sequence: TGTGCCAGCAGCCCCCCGAGCGGGGAAGAAGCTTTCTTT.

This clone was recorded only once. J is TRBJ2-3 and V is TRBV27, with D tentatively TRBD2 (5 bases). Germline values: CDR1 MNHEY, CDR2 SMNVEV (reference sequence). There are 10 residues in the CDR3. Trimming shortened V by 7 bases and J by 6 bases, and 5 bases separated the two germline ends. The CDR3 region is CASTGDTQYF. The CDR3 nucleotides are TGTGCCAGCACGGGGGATACGCAGTATTTT.

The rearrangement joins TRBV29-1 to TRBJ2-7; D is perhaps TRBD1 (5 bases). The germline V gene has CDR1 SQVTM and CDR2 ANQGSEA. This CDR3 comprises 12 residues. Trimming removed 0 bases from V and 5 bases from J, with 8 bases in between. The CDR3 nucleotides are TGCAGCGTTGAAGACAGGGTCGACGAGCAGTACTTC. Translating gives CSVEDRVDEQYF.